The TCR beta chain described here comes from a study of CD8 T cells in ankylosing spondylitis. Study-wide results and caveats: Typical of ankylosing spondylitis blood, it appeared, was a TCR beta motif of eight highly homologous variants. As reported, disease-linked clones showed significant enrichment in matched ankylosing spondylitis synovial fluid.

On this clonotype: The target antigen is unknown.

Each CDR3 protein is one row after TCRdb ran MiXCR on the 5' RACE reads. The data contain around 770,000 distinct CDR3 sequences, roughly 10% of them singletons. Germline lookup yields CDR1 MNHNS and CDR2 SASEGT. This CDR3 is 15 amino acids long. V lost 6 bases and J 0 bases, leaving 14 bases between the germline ends. The sequencing sample was made of blood, either unsorted or a sorted T cell fraction (not recorded which). The rearrangement links TRBV6-1 to TRBJ1-1; no clear D gene. This sequence originates from a male donor with ankylosing spondylitis. The CDR3 nucleotides read TGTGCCAGCAGAACCCACTCCAGGATGAACACTGAAGCTTTCTTT. This gives the protein CASRTHSRMNTEAFF.